This TCR beta chain was captured in a study of shared clonotypes between healthy human individuals. Study-wide results and caveats: The authors expected sequencing depth to affect clonotype sharing among donors. Memory subsets generally showed smaller estimated richness than naive subsets did.

Those who donated were healthy HIV-negative adults, with no recent acute infections or vaccinations reported. This clone was recorded once. Its antigen remains unknown. Under the authors' procedure: Filtering differed since immunoSEQ provided only junctions, with no quality scores. Data came from immunoSEQ multiplex PCR; TCRdb stores just in-frame clones and leaves some out. The V and J calls and clone size come from that table; D and trimming were worked out from the DNA. The sample has about 2.4 million clones; 90% to 95% are singletons. Per germline, CDR1 KGHSH and CDR2 LQKENI. CDR3 length equals 16 residues. Trimming shortened V by 3 bases and J by 2 bases, and 14 bases separated the two germline ends.

The chain uses TRBV18 and TRBJ1-5; D not resolved. The sequenced sample was naive CD4+ T cells from PBMCs. Subset in this sample: CD45RA+ positively selected. This sequence was found in a man younger than 35 in good health. Some clones in this sample may be carry-over from other donors' samples. The CDR3 loop reads CASSPNRGPRNQPQHF. The CDR3 DNA reads TGTGCCAGCTCACCGAACCGGGGTCCCCGCAATCAGCCCCAGCATTTT.